These 3 T cell receptor beta chains were sequenced from one sample in a study of T cell repertoires in cytomegalovirus infection (dated by TCRdb to about 2019). Sequenced on an Illumina HiSeq 1500. The public reads were run again by TCRdb, first through fastp at Q25 and then through MiXCR, and only productive beta chains were kept. When rows share a CDR3 protein, they turn into one entry using the most common DNA and genes. This sample comprises roughly 920,000 distinct CDR3 sequences, approximately 31% of them detected only once. The ten largest make up 11% to 15% of the sample. The antigens these receptors bind are not known. The label giving this sample's treatment or condition can be read as: in vitro stimulation with specific CMV peptide epitopes to enrich CMV-specific T cells. The sample in question was cultured CD8+ T cells from PBMCs, obtained from culture after CMV antigen stimulation. The receptors originated from a human donor in good health (CMV status not recorded). Some clones in this sample may be carry-over from other donors' samples.

As concerns this clonotype: One end of the junction varies from germline; a read error may be responsible. The chain uses TRBV19 and TRBJ1-1; no clear D gene. The germline gives CDR1 LNHDA, CDR2 SQIVND (reference sequence). This CDR3 region has 13 residues. The CDR3 DNA reads as TGTTCCAGTGGGAACCCCTCCCGGGCTGAAGCTTTCTTT. It is translated as CSSGNPSRAEAFF.

This clonotype was detected only a few times. This rearrangement joins TRBV27 to TRBJ2-3; tentatively, D is TRBD1 (6 bases). The length of the CDR3 is 16 residues. V lost 5 bases, J lost 1 base, and 16 bases lay in between. Per germline, CDR1 MNHEY and CDR2 SMNVEV (reference sequence). The CDR3 DNA is TGTGCCAGCAGTCCAATGTCAGGGGTGGGCACAGATACGCAGTATTTT. This codes for CASSPMSGVGTDTQYF.

This clonotype came up many times. The V gene is TRBV7-8, the J gene TRBJ2-5, with 11 bases aligning to TRBD1. With V trimmed by 8 bases and J by 4 bases, 6 bases remained unmatched. This CDR3 is built from 14 residues. Germline V gene lookup returns CDR1 SGHVS and CDR2 FQNEAQ. For the CDR3, the DNA is TGTGCCAGCCTCTCAGGGACAGGGGGAGAGACCCAGTACTTC. Translated, it gives CASLSGTGGETQYF.